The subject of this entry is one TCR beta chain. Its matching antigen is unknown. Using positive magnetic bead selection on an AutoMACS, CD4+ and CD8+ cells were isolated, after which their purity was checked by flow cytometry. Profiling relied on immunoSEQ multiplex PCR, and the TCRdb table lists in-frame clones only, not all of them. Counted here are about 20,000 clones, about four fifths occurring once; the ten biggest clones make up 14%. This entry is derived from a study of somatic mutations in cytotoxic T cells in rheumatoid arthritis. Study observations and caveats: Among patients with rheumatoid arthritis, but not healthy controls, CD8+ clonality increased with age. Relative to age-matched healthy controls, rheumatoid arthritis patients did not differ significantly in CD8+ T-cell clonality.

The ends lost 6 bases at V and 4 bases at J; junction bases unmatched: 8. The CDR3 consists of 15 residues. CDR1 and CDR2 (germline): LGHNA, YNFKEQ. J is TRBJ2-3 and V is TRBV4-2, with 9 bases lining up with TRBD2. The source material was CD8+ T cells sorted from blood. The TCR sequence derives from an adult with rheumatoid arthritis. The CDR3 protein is CASRKREAASDTQYF. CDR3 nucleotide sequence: TGTGCCAGCAGAAAGCGGGAGGCTGCTTCAGATACGCAGTATTTT.